This T cell receptor beta chain was captured by sequencing in a study of T cell changes during pregnancy in multiple sclerosis. TCRdb keeps only in-frame clones here, not all; method: immunoSEQ multiplex PCR. The sample gives around 63,000 clones, under 95% of which show up once; approximately 1.5% is in the top ten. This clonotype was sampled from a female donor with multiple sclerosis, enrolled in a pregnancy study. The sequenced sample was peripheral blood, obtained after pregnancy.

The CDR3 region is CASSEQLSWGNTIYF. The CDR3 nucleotides read TGTGCCAGCAGTGAACAACTCTCCTGGGGAAACACCATATATTTT. J is TRBJ1-3 and V is TRBV6-1; D is ambiguous. Per germline, CDR1 MNHNS and CDR2 SASEGT. This CDR3 is built from 15 residues. Trimming pared 2 bases from V and 4 bases from J, leaving 12 bases between.